This TCR beta chain was obtained from a study of T cell repertoires in cytomegalovirus infection. Germline CDR1 reads DFQATT; CDR2 reads SNEGSKA (reference sequence). This CDR3 comprises 15 residues. J gave up 2 bases and V 7 bases, and 7 bases lay outside the gene matches. From the reads, TCRdb called clonotypes with MiXCR, one entry per CDR3 protein. There are roughly 500,000 distinct CDR3 sequences in the sample; under 55% occur only once, and 40% to 50% lies in the top ten. This clonotype was found a few times. What it recognizes is unknown. The genes are TRBV20-1 and TRBJ2-1; 11 bases align to TRBD2. The clonotype comes from a human donor in good health (CMV status not recorded). Some clones in this sample may be carry-over from other donors' samples. The sequencing used cultured PBMCs, collected from culture after CMV antigen stimulation. The CDR3 DNA reads TGCAGTGGGTTAGTTAGCGGGGGGGCCTACAATGAGCAGTTCTTC. This encodes CSGLVSGGAYNEQFF.